The next 31 T cell receptor beta chains were all read from a single sample in a study of CD8+CD57+ T cells in acquired aplastic anemia. Genomic DNA, serving as template, underwent TCR beta VDJ and CDR3 profiling. TCRdb passed the reads through MiXCR, listing each CDR3 protein once. Of about 190,000 distinct CDR3 sequences listed, roughly half were seen once; the top ten hold 16%. Material for sequencing was sorted CD4+, CD8+, or CD8+CD57+ T cells (not recorded which) from PBMCs. These receptors came from a human donor in good health, serving as a control.

The genes are TRBV5-1 and TRBJ2-3; D is possibly TRBD2 (6 bases). The V gene's germline CDR1 is SGHRS and CDR2 YFSETQ. The CDR3 sequence is 14 residues long. The V end lost 4 bases, the J end lost 2 bases, and 11 bases lay between the germline ends. CDR3 loop: CASSPGLLTDTQYF. The CDR3 coding sequence is TGCGCCAGCAGCCCGGGACTTCTCACAGATACGCAGTATTTT. The whole variable domain, remainder taken from reference TRBV5-1 and TRBJ2-3, is KAGVTQTPRYLIKTRGQQVTLSCSPISGHRSVSWYQQTPGQGLQFLFEYFSETQRNKGNFPGRFSGRQFSNSRSEMNVSTLELGDSALYLCASSPGLLTDTQYFGPGTRLTVL.

The chain uses TRBV10-3 and TRBJ2-7; weak D call: TRBD2 (5 bases). V shed 6 bases and J shed 0 bases, with 9 bases lying between them. The V gene's germline CDR1 is ENHRY and CDR2 SYGVKD. The CDR3 runs to 13 residues. The CDR3 loop is CAIRAGSSYEQYF. In DNA form, the CDR3 reads TGTGCCATCAGGGCGGGTAGCTCCTACGAGCAGTACTTC.

The J gene is TRBJ1-2, the V gene TRBV6-5; D is undetermined. CDR1 is MNHEY, CDR2 SVGAGI, per germline. CDR3 length equals 10 residues. V lost 6 bases to trimming and J lost 8 bases, with 7 bases between them. For the CDR3, the DNA is TGTGCCAGCAGAACTCTAGGCTACACCTTC. It is translated as CASRTLGYTF.

V is TRBV7-9 and J is TRBJ1-4; 7 bases are shared with TRBD1. Germline V gene lookup returns CDR1 SEHNR and CDR2 FQNEAQ (reference sequence). V lost 6 bases and J lost 3; bases outside the gene matches: 1. This CDR3 comprises 13 residues. The CDR3 protein is CASRTGSNEKLFF. The CDR3 region has the DNA TGTGCCAGCAGGACAGGGTCTAATGAAAAACTGTTTTTT.

This clonotype was detected ten times or more. The chain is built from TRBV7-9 and TRBJ2-2; weak D call: TRBD1 (6 bases). CDR1 is SEHNR, CDR2 FQNEAQ, per germline (reference sequence). This CDR3 spans 14 amino acids. Trimming removed 6 bases from V and 4 bases from J, with 12 bases in between. The CDR3 reads CASRGAAGTGELFF. The DNA for the CDR3 is TGTGCCAGCAGGGGGGCGGCGGGCACCGGGGAGCTGTTTTTT.

Notes on this clonotype: The CDR3 ends on some other residue instead of the conserved phenylalanine or tryptophan, so this is likely a read error. No DNA is shown, since the ends of the CDR3 on it are uncertain; the CDR3 is the one TCRdb lists. The chain uses TRBV7-2 and TRBJ2-6; the table's D call TRBD1 went unverified against the DNA. The CDR3 has 9 amino acids, counting both end residues. The germline CDR1 and CDR2 sequences are SGHTA and FQGNSA. CDR3 sequence reads: CASSFGAGQ.

The chain recombines TRBV4-2 with TRBJ1-4; TRBD1 agrees at 7 bases. Germline CDR1 is LGHNA and CDR2 is YNFKEQ. V lost 1 base to trimming and J lost 15 bases; unmatched junction nucleotides: 8. There are 13 residues in the CDR3. The CDR3 sequence is CASSQGQWDSLFF. In nucleotides, the CDR3 is TGTGCCAGCAGCCAAGGTCAATGGGACAGCTTGTTTTTT.

DNA for the CDR3: TGTGCCAGCAGCCTGACTCAATACAATGAGCAGTTCTTC. Protein sequence: CASSLTQYNEQFF. The gene calls are TRBV7-3 and TRBJ2-1; no definite D call. The germline V and J ends were trimmed by 5 bases and 4 bases, with 9 bases remaining between them. Germline V lookup: CDR1 SGHTA, CDR2 FQGTGA. This CDR3 contains 13 residues. Supplemented by reference TRBV7-3 and TRBJ2-1, the full variable domain reads GAGVSQTPSNKVTEKGKYVELRCDPISGHTALYWYRQSLGQGPEFLIYFQGTGAADDSGLPNDRFFAVRPEGSVSTLKIQRTERGDSAVYLCASSLTQYNEQFFGPGTRLTVL.

This clonotype appeared once. The chain carries TRBV5-1 and TRBJ1-1; weak D call: TRBD1 (6 bases). Germline V lookup: CDR1 SGHRS, CDR2 YFSETQ. The V and J ends lost 3 bases and 1 base respectively, with 13 bases between them. There are 15 residues in the CDR3. CDR3 nucleotides: TGCGCCAGCAGCTCCTCAGGGGAAGGGAACACTGAAGCTTTCTTT. Its translation is CASSSSGEGNTEAFF.

The rearrangement uses TRBV5-8 and TRBJ2-7, with TRBD2 matching 9 bases. V trimming: 5 bases; J trimming: 3 bases; junction bases outside the gene matches: 6. This CDR3 is 14 amino acids long. Per germline, CDR1 SGHTS and CDR2 YDEGEE. The CDR3 DNA reads as TGTGCCAGCAGAGTAGCGGGGGACCTCTACGAGCAGTACTTC. Its translation is CASRVAGDLYEQYF.

The count of this clonotype is one. The conserved final phenylalanine or tryptophan is absent from the CDR3, which likely points to a read error. Because the CDR3's place on the DNA is in doubt, the DNA is left out and the CDR3 is given as listed by TCRdb. V usage is TRBV25-1 and J usage is TRBJ1-2; TRBD1, the table's D call, was not compared with the DNA. Germline V CDR1 and CDR2: MGHDK, SYGVNS. The CDR3 is made up of 12 amino acids, end residues included. CDR3: CASRTQGHGRPL.

The chain has TRBV19 and TRBJ2-2; D not certain. CDR1 and CDR2 (germline): LNHDA, SQIVND (reference sequence). The CDR3 runs 16 residues. Trimming removed 3 bases at V and 2 bases at J, with 13 bases between. The CDR3 spells CASSMTWSGNTGELFF. CDR3 nucleotides: TGTGCCAGTAGTATGACATGGTCTGGAAACACCGGGGAGCTGTTTTTT.

Only a few counts were recorded for this clonotype. The chain links TRBV2 to TRBJ2-7; D is ambiguous. The CDR3 is 12 residues long. V was cut by 3 bases and J by 1 base, with 4 bases left in between. Germline V gene sequence: CDR1 SNHLY, CDR2 FYNNEI. The CDR3 region has the DNA TGTGCCAGCAGTGAGCGATCCTACGAGCAGTACTTC. Its protein product is CASSERSYEQYF.

The genes are TRBV7-2 and TRBJ2-1; D is unclear. Deletions cut 2 bases from V and 7 bases from J, with 3 bases between. This CDR3 spans 11 amino acids. Germline V gene lookup returns CDR1 SGHTA and CDR2 FQGNSA. The DNA of the CDR3 is TGTGCCAGCAGCTTATTGAATGAGCAGTTCTTC. Amino acids: CASSLLNEQFF.

This clonotype was observed a few times. The rearrangement uses TRBV4-2 and TRBJ1-1; 10 nucleotides match TRBD1. This CDR3 spans 16 amino acids. Germline-derived CDR1 and CDR2 are LGHNA and YNFKEQ. The V and J ends lost 8 bases and 1 base, in that order; junction bases with no gene match: 10. For the CDR3, the DNA is TGTGCCAGCTCCCCCGGGACAGGGGCCACGAACACTGAAGCTTTCTTT. Its protein is CASSPGTGATNTEAFF.

The table lists this clonotype with many counts. The chain carries TRBV20-1 and TRBJ1-6; D uncertain. The ends were cut back, 5 bases at V and 0 bases at J, with 8 bases in the middle. From germline, CDR1 is DFQATT and CDR2 SNEGSKA (reference sequence). This CDR3 is 14 amino acids long. This CDR3 is CSAGGSSYNSPLHF. In DNA, the CDR3 is TGCAGTGCTGGAGGTAGCTCCTATAATTCACCCCTCCACTTT.

V and J are TRBV4-2 and TRBJ1-2, with 7 bases aligning to TRBD1. The CDR3 loop spans 13 amino acids. Trimming took 5 bases from V and 8 from J; bases not matched to a gene: 8. CDR1 LGHNA and CDR2 YNFKEQ come from the germline V gene. The CDR3 region is CASSLAGGLGYTF. CDR3 DNA: TGTGCCAGCAGCTTGGCAGGGGGGCTGGGCTACACCTTC.

This clonotype was seen ten or more times. V usage is TRBV5-8 and J usage is TRBJ2-7; D is perhaps TRBD2 (5 bases). V shed 0 bases and J shed 0 bases, with 13 bases lying between them. CDR3 length: 16 residues. Germline loops: CDR1 SGHTS, CDR2 YDEGEE. The DNA for the CDR3 is TGTGCCAGCAGCTTGGGGACTTTATCCAGCTCCTACGAGCAGTACTTC. This codes for CASSLGTLSSSYEQYF.

The chain joins TRBV15 to TRBJ2-7; D is uncertain. Trimming removed 0 bases at V and 1 base at J, with 7 bases between. Per germline, CDR1 LNHNV and CDR2 YYDKDF (reference sequence). The CDR3 is 14 residues long. The CDR3 DNA is TGTGCCACCAGCAGAGAGAGAGATTCCTACGAGCAGTACTTC. Encoded protein: CATSRERDSYEQYF.

The chain joins TRBV20-1 to TRBJ1-2; TRBD1 matches 9 bases. The CDR3 spans 12 residues. Germline V gene sequence: CDR1 DFQATT, CDR2 SNEGSKA (reference sequence). J was trimmed by 5 bases and V by 5 bases; bases with no gene match: 3. The CDR3 DNA reads as TGCAGTGCTCCAGGGACAGGGTATGGCTACACCTTC. Its translation is CSAPGTGYGYTF.

The V gene is TRBV5-1, the J gene TRBJ2-1; D perhaps matches TRBD2 (6 bases). Trimming took 4 bases from V and 6 from J, leaving 17 bases between them. Germline CDR1 reads SGHRS; CDR2 reads YFSETQ. CDR3 size: 15 residues. The CDR3 bases are TGCGCCAGCAGCACGGGAGTATCCAATGGCAATGAGCAGTTCTTC. Translation: CASSTGVSNGNEQFF.

This clonotype has a count of ten or more. V gene TRBV11-3 combines with J gene TRBJ1-4, with D possibly being TRBD1 (5 bases). This CDR3 is built from 20 residues. The germline CDR1 and CDR2 sequences are SGHNT and YENEEA. The V end was cut by 5 bases, the J end by 1 base, with 26 bases between. In nucleotides, the CDR3 is TGTGCCAGCAGCCTGAATCTGACTGGGACGTCATTCGTAACTAATGAAAAACTGTTTTTT. Translating gives CASSLNLTGTSFVTNEKLFF.

This clonotype has a count of ten or more. The chain uses TRBV9 and TRBJ1-3; tentatively, D is TRBD1 (6 bases). The V and J ends lost 4 bases and 2 bases respectively, with 16 bases between them. There are 16 residues in the CDR3. Germline V CDR1 and CDR2: SGDLS, YYNGEE. CDR3 nucleotide sequence: TGTGCCAGCAGCCCCATAGGGGGTAGCCCTGGAAACACCATATATTTT. It translates to CASSPIGGSPGNTIYF.

The chain combines TRBV7-2 with TRBJ2-1; possibly TRBD1 for D (6 bases). Germline CDR1 is SGHTA and CDR2 is FQGNSA. Trimming took 2 bases from V and 9 from J, leaving 8 bases between them. The CDR3 is 12 amino acids. The CDR3 nucleotides read TGTGCCAGCAGCTTATGGGGGCTTGAGCAGTTCTTC. This gives the protein CASSLWGLEQFF.

The chain recombines TRBV20-1 with TRBJ2-7; TRBD1 aligns across 11 bases. The trim removed 1 base at V and 2 bases at J, leaving 1 base unmatched. Germline V gene data show CDR1 as DFQATT and CDR2 as SNEGSKA (reference sequence). The CDR3 has 14 amino acids. CDR3 protein: CSARGDRGTYEQYF. The CDR3 bases are TGCAGTGCTAGAGGGGACAGGGGGACCTACGAGCAGTACTTC.

V and J are TRBV4-1 and TRBJ1-1, with 12 positions matching TRBD1. Trimming at V came to 5 bases and at J to 1 base, leaving 8 bases not matched to a gene. The germline V gene has CDR1 MGHRA and CDR2 YSYEKL. The CDR3 runs 17 residues. The CDR3 DNA reads TGCGCCAGCAGCAACGCCGGGACAGGGGGCCGGAACACTGAAGCTTTCTTT. Translating gives CASSNAGTGGRNTEAFF.

The CDR3 loop is CASTGGEYGYTF. The CDR3 region has the DNA TGTGCCAGCACGGGGGGGGAATATGGCTACACCTTC. The chain links TRBV12-3 or TRBV12-4 to TRBJ1-2; D is perhaps TRBD1 (5 bases). This CDR3 has 12 residues. Trimming cost V 7 bases and J 5 bases, with 11 bases left between them.

The chain combines TRBV10-2 with TRBJ1-2; D is perhaps TRBD1 (5 bases). Germline V gene sequence: CDR1 WSHSY, CDR2 SAAADI. The CDR3 has 13 amino acids. The V end lost 2 bases, the J end lost 5 bases, and 9 bases lay between the germline ends. CDR3 DNA sequence: TGCGCCAGCAGTGAGGGGGGAGCTTATGGCTACACCTTC. As protein: CASSEGGAYGYTF.

The CDR3: CASSAGDLVEDEQYF. CDR3 nucleotide sequence: TGTGCCAGCAGCGCCGGGGATCTCGTAGAGGACGAGCAGTACTTC. V and J are TRBV2 and TRBJ2-7; possible D gene TRBD2, 5 bases. Trimming stripped 6 bases from V and 5 bases from J, with 20 bases between. The germline V gene has CDR1 SNHLY and CDR2 FYNNEI. The CDR3 sequence is 15 residues long. Full variable domain (rest looked up from reference TRBV2 and TRBJ2-7): EPEVTQTPSHQVTQMGQEVILRCVPISNHLYFYWYRQILGQKVEFLVSFYNNEISEKSEIFDDQFSVERPDGSNFTLKIRSTKLEDSAMYFCASSAGDLVEDEQYFGPGTRLTVT.

This clonotype was picked up a small number of times. The chain uses TRBV7-2 and TRBJ2-6; D ambiguous. V lost 5 bases and J 0 bases, leaving 8 bases between the germline ends. The length of the CDR3 is 15 residues. Germline V gene sequence: CDR1 SGHTA, CDR2 FQGNSA. CDR3 region: CASSPVISGANVLTF. The DNA for the CDR3 is TGTGCCAGCAGCCCTGTTATCTCTGGGGCCAACGTCCTGACTTTC.

The chain combines TRBV7-4 with TRBJ1-5, with D possibly matching TRBD1 (5 bases). The V gene lost 0 bases and the J gene lost 2 bases, with 11 bases spanning the gap. The CDR3 loop spans 16 amino acids. The V gene's germline CDR1 is SGHVT and CDR2 SQSDAQ. The CDR3 DNA sequence: TGTGCCAGCAGCTTAGCAGGGGCCTCAGGCAATCAGCCCCAGCATTTT. Amino acids: CASSLAGASGNQPQHF. The whole variable domain, filled in from reference TRBV7-4 and TRBJ1-5, reads GAGVSQSPRYKVAKRGRDVALRCDSISGHVTLYWYRQTLGQGSEVLTYSQSDAQRDKSGRPSGRFSAERPERSVSTLKIQRTEQGDSAVYLCASSLAGASGNQPQHFGDGTRLSIL.